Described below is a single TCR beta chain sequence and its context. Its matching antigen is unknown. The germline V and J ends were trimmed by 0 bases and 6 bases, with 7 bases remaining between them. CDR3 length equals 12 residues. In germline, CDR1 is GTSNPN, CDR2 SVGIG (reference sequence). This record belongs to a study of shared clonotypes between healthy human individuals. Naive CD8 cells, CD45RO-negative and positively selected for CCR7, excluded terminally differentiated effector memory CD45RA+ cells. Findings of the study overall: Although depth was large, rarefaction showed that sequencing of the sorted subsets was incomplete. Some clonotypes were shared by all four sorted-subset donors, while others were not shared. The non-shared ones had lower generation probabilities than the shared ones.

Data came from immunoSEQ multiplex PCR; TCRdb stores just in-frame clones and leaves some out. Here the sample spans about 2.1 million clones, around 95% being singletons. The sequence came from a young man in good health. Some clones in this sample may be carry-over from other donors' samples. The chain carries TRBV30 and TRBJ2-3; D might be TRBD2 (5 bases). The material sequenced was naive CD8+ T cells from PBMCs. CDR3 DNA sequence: TGTGCCTGGAGTGTCTGGGAGGATACGCAGTATTTT. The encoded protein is CAWSVWEDTQYF.